The present entry profiles one T cell receptor beta chain with its context. The antigen is undetermined. This entry comes from a study of siplizumab effects on memory and regulatory T cells. Study findings and constraints: Proof of suppressive function in proliferating Tregs from siplizumab cultures was not established. The Treg-derived share of mappable alloreactive CD4+ clones averaged roughly 64% with siplizumab and 26.9% in controls. Unstimulated naive T cells seemed to show more diversity than memory cells did, and they also seemed to be among the major contributors to the alloresponse.

Profiled with immunoSEQ multiplex PCR; TCRdb holds only in-frame clones, not every one. Of around 100,000 clones listed, 94% are singletons. V lost 6 bases, J lost 6 bases, and 15 bases lay in between. Germline values: CDR1 SEHNR, CDR2 FQNEAQ (reference sequence). There are 14 residues in the CDR3. This TCR came from a human donor in good health. This sequence joins TRBV7-9 and TRBJ2-1, with a possible D match to TRBD2 (6 bases). Material: non-Treg CD4+ T cells sorted from blood. In nucleotides, the CDR3 is TGTGCCAGCAGTGTCTCTCGGGACTTCAATGAGCAGTTCTTC. Protein product: CASSVSRDFNEQFF.